This TCR beta chain is drawn from a study of T-cell reconstitution after alpha-beta-depleted transplantation in children. Turning to this clonotype: Its antigen is currently unknown.

The V end lost 5 bases, the J end lost 5 bases, and 19 bases lay between the germline ends. Germline V lookup: CDR1 SEHNR, CDR2 FQNEAQ (reference sequence). CDR3 size: 15 residues. Overall study results and limits: After transplant, at about two months, alpha-beta T cells were reportedly derived from several hundred expanded graft clones. Several patients had high TCRbeta diversity at day 60; it came from surviving recipient T cells and thymic progenitors. T-cell counts and diversity at one year post-transplant came mainly from newly produced T cells.

Unique molecular identifiers were used to barcode this TCRbeta library. TCRdb recomputed calls from the PCR reads with MiXCR, one row per CDR3 protein. The sample yields some 830,000 distinct CDR3 sequences, around 17% seen once. The V call is TRBV7-9, the J call TRBJ2-7, with D maybe TRBD1 (6 bases). The sample consisted of PBMCs, mostly from graft donor cells, taken 360 days after TCRalphabeta/CD19-depleted stem cell transplant. This TCR was sampled from a male patient younger than 18 who had a stem cell transplant for acute lymphoblastic leukemia, so the T cells may come from the graft donor. CDR3 in amino acids: CASSLKGRGGDEQYF. The CDR3 nucleotides read TGTGCCAGCAGCCTAAAGGGCAGGGGTGGGGACGAGCAGTACTTC.